The present T cell receptor beta chain was sequenced within a study of tumor T cells in aggressive B-cell lymphoma. The junction had 3 bases not matched to a gene; V was cut back by 0 bases and J by 0 bases. The CDR3 covers 16 residues. CDR1 LGHNA and CDR2 YNFKEQ come from the germline V gene. TCRdb's copy holds only in-frame clones and misses some; the assay was immunoSEQ multiplex PCR. The table records 9,500 to 10,000 clones, about 82% of them present only once. Sequencing was carried out using tumor tissue. The TCR comes from an adult with diffuse large B cell lymphoma. This chain links TRBV4-2 with TRBJ2-7, with 9 bases lining up with TRBD2. The CDR3, as DNA: TGTGCCAGCAGCCAAGAAAGGACTAGCGCCTCCTACGAGCAGTACTTC. It encodes CASSQERTSASYEQYF.